This T cell receptor beta chain was observed in a study of T-cell reconstitution after alpha-beta-depleted transplantation in children. Unique molecular identifiers were used in preparing the TCRbeta library. TCRdb fed the PCR reads into MiXCR, producing one record per CDR3 protein. The sample carries just over 950,000 distinct CDR3 sequences, under 30% recorded once. The germline CDR1 and CDR2 sequences are SGHRS and YFSETQ. CDR3 length equals 13 residues. V lost 4 bases and J 3 bases, leaving 10 bases between the germline ends. General study findings and limits: There were reportedly several hundred expanded graft clones from which alpha-beta T cells came about two months after transplant.

This clonotype was picked up many times. Antigen unknown. The V and J genes are TRBV5-1 and TRBJ2-5; no clear D gene. Sample: PBMCs, mostly from graft donor cells, taken 360 days after TCRalphabeta/CD19-depleted stem cell transplant. The sequence was collected from a boy younger than two who had a stem cell transplant for SCID, so the T cells may come from the graft donor. CDR3 region: CASSRGSKETQYF. The CDR3 nucleotides are TGCGCCAGCAGCCGCGGATCTAAAGAGACCCAGTACTTC.